The 8 T cell receptor beta chains given below trace back to one sample, sequenced in a study of shared clonotypes between healthy human individuals (TCRdb year 2020). Receptor libraries were prepared by the immunoSEQ multiplex PCR assay. TCRdb holds this immuneACCESS table with in-frame rearrangements only. Some clones are missing; in checked studies, unresolved V genes explain under half, and the rest has no known cause. Here the sample has about 2.3 million clones; about 90% occur a single time. The ten top clones hold 0.3% to 0.4% of the sample. The sample comprised naive CD4+ T cells from PBMCs. The intended sense of this specimen's cell subset or site label: CD45RA+ positively selected. Receptors originate from a man between 18 and 29 years old in good health. Some clones in this sample may be carry-over from other donors' samples.

The chain links TRBV2 to TRBJ2-7; 10 bases match TRBD1. This CDR3 contains 16 residues. Germline V gives CDR1 SNHLY, CDR2 FYNNEI. The V and J ends lost 6 bases and 3 bases, in that order; junction bases with no gene match: 11. The CDR3 sequence is CASRDALTGGNYEQYF. The CDR3 DNA reads as TGTGCCAGCAGAGACGCGTTGACAGGGGGCAACTACGAGCAGTACTTC.

The chain links TRBV6-1 to TRBJ2-7; 9 nucleotides align to TRBD1. This CDR3 is 14 amino acids long. J was trimmed by 6 bases and V by 3 bases; bases with no gene match: 6. The germline V gene has CDR1 MNHNS and CDR2 SASEGT. The CDR3, as DNA: TGTGCCAGCAGTGAGCACAGGGGGCCGGGCGAGCAGTACTTC. Translation gives CASSEHRGPGEQYF.

The V call is TRBV2, the J call TRBJ2-2, with D uncertain. V was pared by 5 bases and J by 6 bases, with 7 bases between. Germline values: CDR1 SNHLY, CDR2 FYNNEI. This CDR3 spans 12 amino acids. Here the CDR3 reads CASSYDPGELFF. CDR3 coding DNA: TGTGCCAGCAGTTATGATCCCGGGGAGCTGTTTTTT. The whole variable domain, remainder taken from reference TRBV2 and TRBJ2-2, is EPEVTQTPSHQVTQMGQEVILRCVPISNHLYFYWYRQILGQKVEFLVSFYNNEISEKSEIFDDQFSVERPDGSNFTLKIRSTKLEDSAMYFCASSYDPGELFFGEGSRLTVL.

Concerning this clone itself: The same CDR3 also results from other DNA sequences found in this sample. This chain uses TRBV5-1 with TRBJ2-6; perhaps TRBD1 as D (5 bases). The CDR3 has 15 amino acids. The germline gives CDR1 SGHRS, CDR2 YFSETQ. With 1 base removed from V and 2 bases from J, the gap between germline ends came to 7 bases. The CDR3 DNA reads TGCGCCAGCAGCTTGCAGGGTACTGGGGCCAACGTCCTGACTTTC. This translates into CASSLQGTGANVLTF.

This chain links TRBV30 with TRBJ2-6; no definite D call. The CDR3 sequence is 13 residues long. Germline V gene data show CDR1 as GTSNPN and CDR2 as SVGIG (reference sequence). The V end lost 4 bases, the J end lost 3 bases, and 7 bases lay between the germline ends. The CDR3 DNA is TGTGCCTGGACTGTGGGTGGGGCCAACGTCCTGACTTTC. This sequence encodes CAWTVGGANVLTF.

The J gene is TRBJ2-3, the V gene TRBV7-4, with 13 bases fitting TRBD2. The V gene's germline CDR1 is SGHVT and CDR2 SQSDAQ. The V segment lost 5 bases and the J segment 2 bases; nucleotides outside the gene matches: 4. This CDR3 region has 16 residues. The CDR3 DNA sequence: TGTGCCAGCAGCCGGACTAGCGGGGGATTCACAGATACGCAGTATTTT. It yields the protein CASSRTSGGFTDTQYF.

The chain links TRBV28 to TRBJ1-5; 8 bases are a match to TRBD1. Trimming at V came to 7 bases and at J to 3 bases, leaving 11 bases not matched to a gene. CDR1 and CDR2 from the germline V gene are MDHEN and SYDVKM. The CDR3 is made up of 16 amino acids. This CDR3 is CASILPGQGHNQPQHF. The CDR3 region has the DNA TGTGCCAGCATCCTCCCCGGACAGGGTCACAATCAGCCCCAGCATTTT.

J is TRBJ1-5 and V is TRBV28, with 9 bases aligning to TRBD1. In germline, CDR1 is MDHEN, CDR2 SYDVKM. The CDR3 length is 16 residues. V lost 4 bases, J lost 6 bases, and 10 bases stayed unmatched. CDR3 nucleotides: TGTGCCAGCAGTTACTCCGGGACAGGGCTCTCTCAGCCCCAGCATTTT. Its protein is CASSYSGTGLSQPQHF.